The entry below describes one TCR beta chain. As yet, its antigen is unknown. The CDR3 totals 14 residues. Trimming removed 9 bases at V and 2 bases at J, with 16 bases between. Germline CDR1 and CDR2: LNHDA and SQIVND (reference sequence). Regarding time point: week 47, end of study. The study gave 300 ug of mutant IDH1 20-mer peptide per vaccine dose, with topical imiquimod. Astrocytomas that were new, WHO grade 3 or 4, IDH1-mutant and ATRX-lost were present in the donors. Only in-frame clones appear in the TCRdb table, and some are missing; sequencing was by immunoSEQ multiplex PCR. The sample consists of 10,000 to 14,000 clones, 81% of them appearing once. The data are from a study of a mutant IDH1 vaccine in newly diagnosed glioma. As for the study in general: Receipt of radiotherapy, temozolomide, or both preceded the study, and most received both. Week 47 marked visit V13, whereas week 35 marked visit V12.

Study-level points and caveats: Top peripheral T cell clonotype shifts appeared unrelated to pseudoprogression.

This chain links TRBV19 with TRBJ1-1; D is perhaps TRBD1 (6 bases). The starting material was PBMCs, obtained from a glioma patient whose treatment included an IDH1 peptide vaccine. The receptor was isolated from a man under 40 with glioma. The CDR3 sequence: CASLGGAFNTEAFF. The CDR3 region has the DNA TGTGCCAGCCTGGGGGGGGCCTTTAACACTGAAGCTTTCTTT.